The clone carrying this T cell receptor (beta chain) was seen many times. Its antigen is not identified. The source of the sample is a study of T cell repertoires in cytomegalovirus infection. Findings of the study overall: HLA-C-restricted CMV-specific TCR beta clonotypes prevailed in the ex vivo response.

TCRdb called the reads again in MiXCR, with one record for every CDR3 protein. Of approximately 500,000 distinct CDR3 sequences listed, more than 15% are singletons. Sequenced material: CD8+ T cells from PBMCs. The source is a human donor in good health (CMV status not recorded). Some clones in this sample may be carry-over from other donors' samples.

The CDR3 nucleotides are TGTGCCAGCAGCTTAGGGGTACCGTACAATGAGCAGTTCTTC. Amino acid sequence: CASSLGVPYNEQFF. J is TRBJ2-1 and V is TRBV7-6; D is unresolved. Germline assignment: CDR1 SGHVS and CDR2 FNYEAQ. The CDR3 consists of 14 residues. V lost 1 base and J lost 4, with 8 bases in between.